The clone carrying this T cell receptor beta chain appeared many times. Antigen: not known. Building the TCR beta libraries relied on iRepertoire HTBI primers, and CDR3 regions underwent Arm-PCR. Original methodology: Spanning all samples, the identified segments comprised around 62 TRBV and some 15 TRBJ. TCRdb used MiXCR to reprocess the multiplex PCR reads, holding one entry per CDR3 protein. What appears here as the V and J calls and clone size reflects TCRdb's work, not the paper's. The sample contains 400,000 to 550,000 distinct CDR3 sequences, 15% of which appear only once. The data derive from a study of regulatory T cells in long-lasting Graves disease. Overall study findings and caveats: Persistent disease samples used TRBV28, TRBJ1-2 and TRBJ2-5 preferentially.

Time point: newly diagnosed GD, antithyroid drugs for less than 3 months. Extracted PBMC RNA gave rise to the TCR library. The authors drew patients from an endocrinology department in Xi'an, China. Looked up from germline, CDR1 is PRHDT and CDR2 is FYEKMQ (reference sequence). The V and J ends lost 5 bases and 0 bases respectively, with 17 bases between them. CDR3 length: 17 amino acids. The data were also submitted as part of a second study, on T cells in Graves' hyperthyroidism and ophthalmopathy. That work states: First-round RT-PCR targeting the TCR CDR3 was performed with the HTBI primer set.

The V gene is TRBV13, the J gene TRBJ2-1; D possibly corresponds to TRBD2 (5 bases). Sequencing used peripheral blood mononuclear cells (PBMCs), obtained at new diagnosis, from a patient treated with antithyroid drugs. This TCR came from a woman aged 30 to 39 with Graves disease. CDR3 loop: CASSHRGRPISYNEQFF. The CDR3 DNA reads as TGTGCCAGCAGCCATCGCGGGCGGCCGATCTCCTACAATGAGCAGTTCTTC. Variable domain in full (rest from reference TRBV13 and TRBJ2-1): AAGVIQSPRHLIKEKRETATLKCYPIPRHDTVYWYQQGPGQDPQFLISFYEKMQSDKGSIPDRFSAQQFSDYHSELNMSSLELGDSALYFCASSHRGRPISYNEQFFGPGTRLTVL.